This passage covers 6 T cell receptor beta chains from one sample sequenced in a study of T cells in Graves' hyperthyroidism and ophthalmopathy. TCR beta CDR3 regions were amplified from RNA. Researchers ran a first-round RT-PCR on the TCR CDR3 using the HTBI primer set. TCRdb re-called the multiplex PCR reads with MiXCR, one entry per CDR3 protein. This table has 470,000 or so distinct CDR3 sequences, around 21% appearing once. Sequencing was done on a sample of blood. The source of these receptors is a man in his late teens or twenties with Graves' hyperthyroidism.

The V call is TRBV11-1, the J call TRBJ1-2, with 8 bases aligning to TRBD1. Unmatched junction bases numbered 11, after V lost 4 bases and J lost 4 bases. CDR3 length equals 16 residues. Germline-derived CDR1 and CDR2 are SGHAT and FQDESV (reference sequence). CDR3 loop: CASSSLSRGLTYGYTF. CDR3 coding DNA: TGTGCCAGCAGCTCACTCTCCAGGGGGCTTACCTATGGCTACACCTTC.

This clonotype was seen at least ten times. The genes are TRBV7-6 and TRBJ1-1; tentative D call: TRBD1 (5 bases). The CDR3 length is 14 residues. V gave up 4 bases and J gave up 4 bases, with 13 bases separating them. CDR1 and CDR2 (germline): SGHVS, FNYEAQ. CDR3 DNA sequence: TGTGCCAGCAGCTCGGAACCGGGGGGCACTGAAGCTTTCTTT. The encoded protein is CASSSEPGGTEAFF.

V and J are TRBV6-1 and TRBJ2-7, with a tentative D call TRBD1 (5 bases). The CDR3 runs 14 residues. Germline loops: CDR1 MNHNS, CDR2 SASEGT. With 6 bases removed from V and 4 bases from J, the gap between germline ends came to 16 bases. This CDR3 is CASSQRQLEYEQYF. Written as DNA, the CDR3 is TGTGCCAGCAGCCAGAGACAGCTAGAATACGAGCAGTACTTC.

This rearrangement joins TRBV15 to TRBJ2-5; D is perhaps TRBD1 (5 bases). The CDR3 length is 14 residues. CDR1 and CDR2 from the germline V gene are LNHNV and YYDKDF (reference sequence). The V gene lost 7 bases and the J gene lost 8 bases, with 20 bases spanning the gap. CDR3: CATMAAGARATQYF. CDR3 in DNA: TGTGCCACCATGGCGGCTGGGGCTCGCGCAACCCAGTACTTC.

The sample holds many counts of this clonotype. The junction does not match germline at one end; this may be a read error. The rearrangement links TRBV5-1 to TRBJ1-1; D uncertain. Germline V gene data show CDR1 as SGHRS and CDR2 as YFSETQ. The length of the CDR3 is 12 residues. CDR3 DNA sequence: TGTGCCAGCAGCTTAGGAACCACTGAAGCTTTCTTT. Translated: CASSLGTTEAFF.

The chain couples TRBV12-5 to TRBJ1-5; D remains unclear. The CDR3 runs 11 residues. Trimming left V 9 bases short and J 10 bases short, with 13 bases between. The germline V gene encodes CDR1 LGHNT and CDR2 FRNRAP. This CDR3 reads CASAEMGPQHF. In DNA form, the CDR3 reads TGTGCTAGCGCCGAGATGGGCCCCCAGCATTTT.